This T cell receptor (beta chain) was observed in a study of blood T cell repertoires in COVID-19. The V gene end was trimmed by 5 bases and the J gene end by 3 bases; junction bases not matched to a gene: 4. Germline V CDR1 and CDR2: SGHTA, FQGNSA. The CDR3 has 16 amino acids. Using immunoSEQ multiplex PCR, the repertoire was profiled, and TCRdb retains in-frame clones only, with some absent. Of fewer than 40,000 clones listed, roughly 80% are singletons. The source is an elderly man with acute or convalescent COVID-19. The gene calls are TRBV7-2 and TRBJ2-7; 16 nucleotides line up with TRBD2. The sample consisted of peripheral blood. Here the CDR3 reads CASSPGLAGGNYEQYF. The CDR3 nucleotides read TGTGCCAGCAGCCCGGGACTAGCGGGAGGGAACTACGAGCAGTACTTC.